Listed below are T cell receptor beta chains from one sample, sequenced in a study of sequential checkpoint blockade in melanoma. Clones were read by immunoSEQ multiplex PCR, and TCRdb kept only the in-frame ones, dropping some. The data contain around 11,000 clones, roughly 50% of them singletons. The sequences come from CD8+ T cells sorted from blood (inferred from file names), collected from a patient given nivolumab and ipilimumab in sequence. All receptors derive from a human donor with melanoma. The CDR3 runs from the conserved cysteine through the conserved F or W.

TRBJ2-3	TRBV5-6	CASSLARYETDTQYF
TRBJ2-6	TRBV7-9	CASSDIEGGSGANVLTF
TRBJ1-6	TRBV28	CASSDSGYSPLHF
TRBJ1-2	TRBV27	CASSQDWTGGRYTF
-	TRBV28	CASSLLLTGSYEQYF
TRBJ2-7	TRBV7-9	CASSPPGQGYYEQYF
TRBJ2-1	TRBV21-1	CASSERSGFEQFF
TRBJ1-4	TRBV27	CASSLLGSEKLFF
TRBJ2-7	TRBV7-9	CASSIQGYEQYF
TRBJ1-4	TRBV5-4	CASSLVGVEKLFF
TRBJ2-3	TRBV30	CAWSLRSGRGTDTQYF
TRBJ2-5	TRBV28	CASSYNPETVYQETQYF
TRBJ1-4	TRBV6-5	CASRRGGVRNEKLFF
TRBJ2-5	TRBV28	CASSLVGGASGLQETQYF
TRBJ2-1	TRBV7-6	CASSLPGLAGLNEQFF
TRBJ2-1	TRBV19	CASTQESGAYNEQFF
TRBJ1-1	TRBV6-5	CASSYLGPRKTEAFF
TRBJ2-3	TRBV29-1	CSVEDMGHPPFF
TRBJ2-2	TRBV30	CAWSPDGTGELFF
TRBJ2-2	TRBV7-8	CASSLENRADGELFF
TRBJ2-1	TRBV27	CASSLSGWLEQFF
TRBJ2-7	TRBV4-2	CASSLRGSYEQYF
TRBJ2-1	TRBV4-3	CASSQSGTGKNEQFF
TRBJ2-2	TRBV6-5	CASSRLAGAGELFF
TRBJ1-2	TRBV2	CASSETTGAQFGYTF
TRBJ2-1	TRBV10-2	CASKQGAHEQFF
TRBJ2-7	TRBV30	CAWSAGAGRSEQYF
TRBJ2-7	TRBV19	CASRASGSYEQYF
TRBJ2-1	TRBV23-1	CASSQSTSVYNEQFF
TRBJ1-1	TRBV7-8	CASSGAGTLNTEAFF
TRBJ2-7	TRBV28	CASSYTRGTVYEQYF
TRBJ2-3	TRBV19	CASSIAQLSTDTQYF
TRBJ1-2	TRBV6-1	CASSVWDRGPYGYTF
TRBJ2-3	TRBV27	CASSWGKAGTDTQYF
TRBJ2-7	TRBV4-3	CASSQDPLAGRQGEQYF
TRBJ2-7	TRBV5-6	CASSLAAYEQYF
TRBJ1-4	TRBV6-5	CASSQGGERTEKLFF
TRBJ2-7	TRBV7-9	CASSLLAGSSYEQYF
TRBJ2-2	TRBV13	CASSTTGGASGELFF
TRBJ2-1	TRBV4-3	CASSHQLASSYNEQFF
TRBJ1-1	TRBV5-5	CASSLEAGGRVNTEAFF
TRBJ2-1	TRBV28	CASSFLKSISDEQFF
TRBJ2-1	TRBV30	CAWSGGSGIYYNEQFF
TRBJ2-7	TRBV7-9	CASSTGFSYEQYF